This T cell receptor (beta chain) derives from a study of cytomegalovirus exposure and HLA in healthy donors. The wider study: The roughly 670 first-cohort repertoires shared a platform with the approximately 120 validation repertoires, as reported in a later analysis. Study observations and caveats: For cytomegalovirus status, the classifier reportedly gave diagnoses with high specificity and sensitivity. According to a later analysis, TCR clusters from the first cohort tended to co-occur in the 120 or so validation repertoires. Investigators reported 150 to 200 TCR beta chains as tied to cytomegalovirus.

Libraries were prepared by immunoSEQ multiplex PCR; TCRdb keeps only in-frame clonotypes and omits some of them. Of around 180,000 clones in the sample, 84% were seen once. The CDR3 extends over 16 amino acids. V lost 3 bases to trimming and J lost 6 bases; unmatched junction nucleotides: 12. Germline V gene sequence: CDR1 LGHNA, CDR2 YSLEER. Points on this clone: The target antigen is unknown.

This TCR derives from a man between 18 and 29 years old in good health and CMV-seropositive. This chain connects TRBV4-3 to TRBJ2-7; 9 bases are shared with TRBD2. Sample: PBMCs. CDR3 nucleotides: TGCGCCAGCAGCCAGACCCTTGGCGGGAGGGCCGGCGAGCAGTACTTC. Translating it yields CASSQTLGGRAGEQYF.